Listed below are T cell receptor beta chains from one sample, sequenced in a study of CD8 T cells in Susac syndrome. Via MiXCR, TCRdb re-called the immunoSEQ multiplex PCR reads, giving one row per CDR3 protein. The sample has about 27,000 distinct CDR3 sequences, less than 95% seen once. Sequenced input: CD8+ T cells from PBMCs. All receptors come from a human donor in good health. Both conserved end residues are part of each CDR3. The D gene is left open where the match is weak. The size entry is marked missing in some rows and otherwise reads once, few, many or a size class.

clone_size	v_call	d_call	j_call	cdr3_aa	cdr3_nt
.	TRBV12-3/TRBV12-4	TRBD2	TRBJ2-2	CASSSGAGADTGELFF	TGTGCCAGCAGTTCCGGAGCGGGGGCGGACACCGGGGAGCTGTTTTTT
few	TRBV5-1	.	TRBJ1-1	CASSLGVDGLNTEAFF	TGCGCCAGCAGCTTGGGGGTGGACGGCCTGAACACTGAAGCTTTCTTT
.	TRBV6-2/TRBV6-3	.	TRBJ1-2	CASRTWVGYTF	TGTGCCAGCCGTACATGGGTCGGCTACACCTTC
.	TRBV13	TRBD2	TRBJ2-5	CASSLGLLAARTQYF	TGTGCCAGCAGCTTAGGCCTCCTAGCGGCCAGGACCCAGTACTTC
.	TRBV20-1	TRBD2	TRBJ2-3	CSARAEITSGGIGSTDTQYF	TGCAGTGCTAGGGCAGAGATAACTAGCGGGGGGATAGGTAGCACAGATACGCAGTATTTT
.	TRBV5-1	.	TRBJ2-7	CASRLGAGYEQYF	TGCGCCAGCAGACTGGGGGCCGGATACGAGCAGTACTTC
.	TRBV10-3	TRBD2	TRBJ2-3	CAASIAGASTDTQYF	TGTGCCGCCTCTATAGCGGGGGCTAGCACAGATACGCAGTATTTT
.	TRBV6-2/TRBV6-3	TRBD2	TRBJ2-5	CASSPRTSGPQETQYF	TGTGCCAGCAGTCCCCGGACTAGCGGGCCTCAGGAGACCCAGTACTTC
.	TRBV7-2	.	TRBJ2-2	CASSSGRSANTGELFF	TGTGCCAGCAGCTCGGGACGGAGCGCGAACACCGGGGAGCTGTTTTTT
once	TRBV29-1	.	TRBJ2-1	CSVYSTLSYNEQFF	TGCAGCGTTTATTCCACCCTCTCCTACAATGAGCAGTTCTTC
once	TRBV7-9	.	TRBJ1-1	CASSLAQGRNTEAFF	TGTGCCAGCAGCTTAGCGCAGGGAAGGAACACTGAAGCTTTCTTT
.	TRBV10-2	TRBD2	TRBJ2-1	CASSQWGGQVFSYNEQFF	TGCGCCAGCAGCCAGTGGGGAGGGCAGGTGTTCTCCTACAATGAGCAGTTCTTC
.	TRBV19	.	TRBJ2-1	CASLGAINEQFF	TGTGCCAGCTTAGGCGCAATCAATGAGCAGTTCTTC
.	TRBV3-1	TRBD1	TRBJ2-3	CASSPGLQGEDTQYF	TGTGCCAGCAGCCCGGGTTTACAGGGGGAAGATACGCAGTATTTT
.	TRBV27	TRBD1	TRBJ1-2	CASSPGQGGYGYTF	TGTGCCAGCAGTCCGGGACAGGGGGGCTATGGCTACACCTTC